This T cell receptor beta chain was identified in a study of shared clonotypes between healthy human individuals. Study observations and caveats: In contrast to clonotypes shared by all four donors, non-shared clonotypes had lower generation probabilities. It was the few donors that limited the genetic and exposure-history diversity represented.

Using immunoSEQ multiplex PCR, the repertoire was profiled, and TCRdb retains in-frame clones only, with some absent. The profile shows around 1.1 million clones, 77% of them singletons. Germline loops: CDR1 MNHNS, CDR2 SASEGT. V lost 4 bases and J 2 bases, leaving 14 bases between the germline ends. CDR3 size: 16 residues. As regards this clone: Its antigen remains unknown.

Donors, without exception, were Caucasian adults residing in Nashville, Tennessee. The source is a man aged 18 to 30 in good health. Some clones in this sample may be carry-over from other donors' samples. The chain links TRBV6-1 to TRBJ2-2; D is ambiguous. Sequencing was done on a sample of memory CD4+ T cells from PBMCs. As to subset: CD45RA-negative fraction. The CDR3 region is CASSALETRNTGELFF. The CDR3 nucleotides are TGTGCCAGCAGTGCCCTCGAGACCAGAAACACCGGGGAGCTGTTTTTT.